The source of this TCR beta chain is a study of Ad26.COV2.S vaccination and SARS-CoV-2 variants. The treatment denotes: some 19 received Ad26.COV2.S at low or high dose, single or two shots; about 5 received placebo; per-sample allocation not given. Sampling occurred on day 63 after the first vaccine or placebo injection. SARS-CoV-2 spike from the Wuhan strain was encoded by the vaccine, an Ad26 vector. Profiled with immunoSEQ multiplex PCR; TCRdb holds only in-frame clones, not every one. The sample consists of about 480,000 clones, approximately 88% of them appearing once. The CDR3 extends over 12 amino acids. Germline lookup yields CDR1 MNHEY and CDR2 SVGAGI. V was shortened by 6 bases and J by 7 bases, with 12 bases between the two germline ends.

The specimen was peripheral blood, collected in a trial of Ad26.COV2.S vaccine versus placebo. The chain uses TRBV6-5 and TRBJ1-2; no definite D call. The sequence was obtained from a person between 18 and 65 years old who received the Ad26.COV2.S COVID-19 vaccine or a placebo. The CDR3 loop reads CASRLGSTGYTF. The CDR3 DNA is TGTGCCAGCAGGTTGGGGTCGACTGGCTACACCTTC.